This TCR beta chain comes out of a study of T cells expressing NK-cell markers. About the study: Serological testing identified seven of the eight sequenced donors as HCMV-seropositive and one as seronegative. Overall study results and limits: For four donors, these clonotypes were likewise the leading ones in the CD3+CD56-NKG2C+ fraction.

The CDR3 has 14 residues. Per germline, CDR1 MGHDK and CDR2 SYGVNS. Each CDR3 protein gets one entry in TCRdb, which reprocessed the 5' RACE reads and gives no DNA. Seen in this sample are over 150,000 distinct CDR3 sequences; the ten most common clones hold more than 35%. With respect to this clonotype: Its antigen is not identified.

The TCR sequence derives from a woman in her forties or fifties in good health. The specimen sequenced was blood T cells: a sorted CD56 or NKG2C T cell subset, CD4+ or CD8+ T cells, or bulk PBMC T cells (not recorded which). V usage is TRBV25-1 and J usage is TRBJ2-1; as DNA is missing, the TRBD2 call by TCRdb cannot be tested. CDR3 amino acids: CASSEAGGANEQFF.